One sample yielded the 24 T cell receptor beta chains listed below, sequenced in a study of T-cell reconstitution after alpha-beta-depleted transplantation in children. Unique molecular identifiers were incorporated during preparation of the TCRbeta library. TCRdb analysed the PCR reads with MiXCR anew, one entry per CDR3 protein. Among fewer than 150,000 distinct CDR3 sequences listed, roughly 10% were seen once. The source was PBMCs, mostly from graft donor cells, collected 180 days after TCRalphabeta/CD19-depleted stem cell transplant. These receptors all stem from a girl less than two years old who had a stem cell transplant for combined immunodeficiency, so the T cells may come from the graft donor.

The chain recombines TRBV6-2 or TRBV6-3 with TRBJ2-7; D remains ambiguous. Between the trimmed V and J ends, which lost 7 bases and 3 bases, there was a span of 10 bases. Germline CDR1 and CDR2: MNHEY and SVGEGT. The CDR3 totals 12 residues. CDR3 bases: TGTGCCAGCACCGGGTCCCGCTACGAGCAGTACTTC. As protein: CASTGSRYEQYF.

This clonotype was detected a few times. The chain employs TRBV10-3 and TRBJ2-5; possibly TRBD1 for D (5 bases). Trimming stripped 8 bases from V and 0 bases from J, with 10 bases between. This CDR3 spans 13 amino acids. Germline CDR1 ENHRY, CDR2 SYGVKD. The CDR3 DNA reads TGTGCCATCGGCCAACAGGACCAAGAGACCCAGTACTTC. It is translated as CAIGQQDQETQYF.

This clonotype was counted many times. This chain joins TRBV10-3 and TRBJ2-7, with 9 bases fitting TRBD1. CDR3 size: 13 residues. Per the germline V gene, CDR1 is ENHRY and CDR2 is SYGVKD. V gave up 4 bases and J gave up 6 bases; unmatched junction bases: 4. In nucleotides, the CDR3 is TGTGCCATCAGTGCCTGGACAGGGGTCGAGCAGTACTTC. Translation gives CAISAWTGVEQYF.

The V and J genes are TRBV5-1 and TRBJ1-1; D ambiguous. Trimming cost V 1 base and J 2 bases, with 6 bases left between them. The CDR3 has 13 residues. Germline CDR1 and CDR2: SGHRS and YFSETQ. The CDR3 reads CASSLNANTEAFF. The CDR3 nucleotides read TGCGCCAGCAGCTTGAACGCTAACACTGAAGCTTTCTTT.

The sample holds a few counts of this clonotype. V and J are TRBV30 and TRBJ2-3, with D tentatively TRBD1 (5 bases). Germline CDR1 and CDR2: GTSNPN and SVGIG (reference sequence). Trimming stripped 0 bases from V and 0 bases from J, with 7 bases between. CDR3 length: 14 amino acids. The CDR3 sequence: CAWSVGASTDTQYF. The DNA of the CDR3 is TGTGCCTGGAGTGTAGGGGCTAGCACAGATACGCAGTATTTT.

This chain uses TRBV2 with TRBJ2-1, with 7 bases that match TRBD1. CDR1 is SNHLY, CDR2 FYNNEI, per germline. J lost 5 bases, V lost 6 bases, and 7 bases had no gene match. The CDR3 is 14 amino acids. The CDR3 loop reads CASRDRIRNNEQFF. The CDR3 region has the DNA TGTGCCAGCAGGGACAGGATAAGAAACAATGAGCAGTTCTTC.

The chain uses TRBV20-1 and TRBJ2-1; 7 bases agree with TRBD1. Germline lookup yields CDR1 DFQATT and CDR2 SNEGSKA (reference sequence). J was trimmed by 4 bases and V by 4 bases; bases with no gene match: 7. This CDR3 spans 14 amino acids. The DNA of the CDR3 is TGCAGTGCTACTGGGACAGCGGTTTACAATGAGCAGTTCTTC. It is translated as CSATGTAVYNEQFF.

This clonotype occurred a few times. V is TRBV7-9 and J is TRBJ2-7; the match to TRBD2 covers 12 bases. This CDR3 is built from 16 residues. Unmatched junction bases numbered 4, after V lost 3 bases and J lost 1 base. The V gene's germline CDR1 is SEHNR and CDR2 FQNEAQ (reference sequence). CDR3 DNA: TGTGCCAGCAGCTTCCCGGGACTAGCGGGTTCCTACGAGCAGTACTTC. This codes for CASSFPGLAGSYEQYF.

The chain recombines TRBV12-3 or TRBV12-4 with TRBJ2-5; D gene ambiguous. The V gene lost 3 bases and the J gene lost 5 bases, with 7 bases spanning the gap. The CDR3 extends over 12 amino acids. The CDR3 spells CASSFLRETQYF. Here the CDR3 DNA reads TGTGCCAGCAGTTTCCTAAGGGAGACCCAGTACTTC.

The genes are TRBV4-2 and TRBJ1-5; tentative D call: TRBD1 (6 bases). Per germline, CDR1 LGHNA and CDR2 YNFKEQ. V was shortened by 6 bases and J by 9 bases, with 18 bases between the two germline ends. The CDR3 runs to 14 residues. The CDR3: CASSHGQSGWPQHF. The DNA for the CDR3 is TGTGCCAGCAGTCACGGACAGAGTGGATGGCCCCAGCATTTT.

This clonotype was seen only a few times. The chain is built from TRBV5-5 and TRBJ2-7; D remains unclear. Trimming took 3 bases from V and 4 from J, leaving 14 bases between them. Per germline, CDR1 SGHKS and CDR2 YYEKEE (reference sequence). The CDR3 runs to 14 residues. CDR3 loop: CASSWSGRDYEQYF. The CDR3 nucleotides read TGTGCCAGCAGCTGGTCAGGTCGCGATTACGAGCAGTACTTC.

The chain has TRBV5-5 and TRBJ2-4; D is unclear. The V end was cut by 2 bases, the J end by 0 bases, with 6 bases between. CDR3 length: 14 residues. Looked up from germline, CDR1 is SGHKS and CDR2 is YYEKEE (reference sequence). CDR3 region: CASSFQEAKNIQYF. The CDR3 coding sequence is TGTGCCAGCAGCTTCCAAGAAGCCAAAAACATTCAGTACTTC.

This clonotype was counted ten times or more. The gene calls are TRBV12-3 or TRBV12-4 and TRBJ2-7; D gene unclear. The V end was cut by 4 bases, the J end by 3 bases, with 4 bases between. The CDR3 contains 11 residues. The CDR3 reads CASSSGYEQYF. The CDR3 bases are TGTGCCAGCAGTTCCGGCTACGAGCAGTACTTC.

This clonotype appeared many times. Relative to the germline gene, one junction end is altered; a read error may explain this. This sequence joins TRBV12-3 or TRBV12-4 and TRBJ2-2; TRBD2 matches 8 bases. The length of the CDR3 is 15 residues. The CDR3 spells CASSLAGGNTGELFF. DNA for the CDR3: TGCGCCAGCAGCCTAGCGGGTGGGAACACCGGGGAGCTGTTTTTT.

The chain is built from TRBV12-3 or TRBV12-4 and TRBJ2-3; weak D call: TRBD1 (6 bases). Trimming cost V 3 bases and J 2 bases, with 9 bases left between them. There are 14 residues in the CDR3. In DNA, the CDR3 is TGTGCCAGCAGTTTTGGGGGCAACACAGATACGCAGTATTTT. Its protein product is CASSFGGNTDTQYF.

In its sample, this clonotype was seen a few times. This chain uses TRBV25-1 with TRBJ2-7, with 12 bases lining up with TRBD2. The V segment lost 3 bases and the J segment 7 bases; nucleotides outside the gene matches: 7. The CDR3 is 15 amino acids. Per the germline V gene, CDR1 is MGHDK and CDR2 is SYGVNS. The DNA of the CDR3 is TGTGCCAGCAGTGACAGACTAGCGGGAGCTAATGAGCAGTACTTC. Translating gives CASSDRLAGANEQYF.

This clonotype was found a few times. The chain carries TRBV12-3 or TRBV12-4 and TRBJ1-5; D call uncertain. This CDR3 has 15 residues. The V end was cut by 5 bases, the J end by 0 bases, with 11 bases between. The DNA for the CDR3 is TGTGCCAGCAGTCCGGGTCTCCTTAGCAATCAGCCCCAGCATTTT. Protein: CASSPGLLSNQPQHF.

This clonotype appeared a few times. The chain couples TRBV20-1 to TRBJ2-6, with 7 bases fitting TRBD2. J gave up 0 bases and V 6 bases, and 11 bases lay outside the gene matches. The CDR3 contains 17 residues. CDR1 is DFQATT, CDR2 SNEGSKA, per germline (reference sequence). The DNA for the CDR3 is TGCAGTGCCCGTTCTAGGCTAGCGGCCTCTGGGGCCAACGTCCTGACTTTC. This sequence encodes CSARSRLAASGANVLTF.

This clonotype was detected only once. This chain uses TRBV12-5 with TRBJ1-1, with TRBD1 identical over 11 bases. The length of the CDR3 is 13 residues. V lost 6 bases to trimming and J lost 7 bases; unmatched junction nucleotides: 4. Looked up from germline, CDR1 is LGHNT and CDR2 is FRNRAP. The CDR3, as DNA: TGTGCTAGTGGGGGGACAGGGGGAGGTGAAGCTTTCTTT. Translated: CASGGTGGGEAFF.

This clonotype occurred many times. The chain links TRBV29-1 to TRBJ2-7; D perhaps matches TRBD2 (6 bases). This CDR3 is built from 13 residues. Trimming removed 3 bases from V and 0 bases from J, with 9 bases in between. Germline CDR1 SQVTM, CDR2 ANQGSEA. In nucleotides, the CDR3 is TGCAGCGTTGAGGCCGGGAGCTCCTACGAGCAGTACTTC. Amino acids: CSVEAGSSYEQYF.

The gene calls are TRBV20-1 and TRBJ1-5; 10 bases are a match to TRBD1. CDR3 length: 17 residues. J lost 2 bases, V lost 0 bases, and 7 bases had no gene match. Germline CDR1 and CDR2: DFQATT and SNEGSKA (reference sequence). This chain's CDR3 is CSARDGVGQGGNQPQHF. DNA of the CDR3: TGCAGTGCTAGAGATGGGGTCGGACAGGGGGGCAATCAGCCCCAGCATTTT.

This clonotype was counted many times. V gene TRBV5-5 combines with J gene TRBJ2-3, with D unresolved. Trimming took off 1 base at V and 5 bases at J, with 2 bases between the two ends. This CDR3 has 11 amino acids. From germline, CDR1 is SGHKS and CDR2 YYEKEE (reference sequence). The CDR3 coding sequence is TGTGCCAGCAGCTTGCGAGATACGCAGTATTTT. It is translated as CASSLRDTQYF.

The chain is built from TRBV5-6 and TRBJ2-3, with D perhaps TRBD2 (5 bases). Germline V lookup: CDR1 SGHDT, CDR2 YYEEEE. This CDR3 comprises 17 residues. V lost 4 bases and J 4 bases, leaving 22 bases between the germline ends. DNA of the CDR3: TGTGCCAGCAGCGTGGTACGGGGATATGGGCTTCCAGATACGCAGTATTTT. It codes for CASSVVRGYGLPDTQYF. The full variable domain, completed using reference TRBV5-6 and TRBJ2-3, is DAGVTQSPTHLIKTRGQQVTLRCSPKSGHDTVSWYQQALGQGPQFIFQYYEEEERQRGNFPDRFSGHQFPNYSSELNVNALLLGDSALYLCASSVVRGYGLPDTQYFGPGTRLTVL.

This clonotype has a handful of counts. The chain links TRBV29-1 to TRBJ2-1, with D tentatively TRBD1 or TRBD2 (6 bases each). This CDR3 spans 14 amino acids. Trimming cost V 3 bases and J 8 bases, with 17 bases left between them. Germline V gives CDR1 SQVTM, CDR2 ANQGSEA. The CDR3 DNA reads TGCAGCGTTGAGGCTAGCTTTAGGGGGGATGAGCAGTTCTTC. Protein product: CSVEASFRGDEQFF.